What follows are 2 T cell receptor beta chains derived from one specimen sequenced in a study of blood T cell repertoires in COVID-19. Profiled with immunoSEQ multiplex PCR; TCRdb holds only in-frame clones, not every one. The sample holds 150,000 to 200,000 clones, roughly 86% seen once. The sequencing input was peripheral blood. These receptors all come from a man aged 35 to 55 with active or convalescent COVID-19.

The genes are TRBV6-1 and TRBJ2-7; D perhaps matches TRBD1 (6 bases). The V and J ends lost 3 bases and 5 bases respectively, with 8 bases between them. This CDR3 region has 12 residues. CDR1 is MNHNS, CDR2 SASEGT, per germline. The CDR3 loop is CASSDRGNEQYF. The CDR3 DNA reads TGTGCCAGCAGTGACAGGGGAAACGAGCAGTACTTC.

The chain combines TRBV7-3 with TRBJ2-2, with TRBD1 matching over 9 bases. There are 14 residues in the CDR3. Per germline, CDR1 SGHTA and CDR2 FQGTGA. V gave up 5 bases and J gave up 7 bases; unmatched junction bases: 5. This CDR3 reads CASSALTGGGELFF. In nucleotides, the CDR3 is TGTGCCAGCAGCGCGTTGACAGGGGGCGGGGAGCTGTTTTTT.